The subject of this entry is one T cell receptor (beta chain). These data belong to a study of T-cell reconstitution after alpha-beta-depleted transplantation in children. Unique molecular identifiers were incorporated into the prepared TCRbeta library. TCRdb called the PCR reads again in MiXCR, with one record for every CDR3 protein. Altogether a few hundred thousand distinct CDR3 sequences are present, over 20% being singletons, with the ten largest covering less than 4.5%. V lost 2 bases and J lost 2, with 3 bases in between. The germline V gene has CDR1 KGHDR and CDR2 SFDVKD. CDR3 length: 13 residues.

The clonotype originates from a human donor who donated a stem cell graft to a child with acute myeloid leukemia. The rearrangement joins TRBV24-1 to TRBJ1-5; D unresolved. This sample comprised PBMCs from the stem cell graft donor, obtained from the stem cell graft. Here the CDR3 reads CATSDSGNQPQHF. The CDR3 DNA follows: TGTGCCACCAGTGATTCCGGCAATCAGCCCCAGCATTTT.